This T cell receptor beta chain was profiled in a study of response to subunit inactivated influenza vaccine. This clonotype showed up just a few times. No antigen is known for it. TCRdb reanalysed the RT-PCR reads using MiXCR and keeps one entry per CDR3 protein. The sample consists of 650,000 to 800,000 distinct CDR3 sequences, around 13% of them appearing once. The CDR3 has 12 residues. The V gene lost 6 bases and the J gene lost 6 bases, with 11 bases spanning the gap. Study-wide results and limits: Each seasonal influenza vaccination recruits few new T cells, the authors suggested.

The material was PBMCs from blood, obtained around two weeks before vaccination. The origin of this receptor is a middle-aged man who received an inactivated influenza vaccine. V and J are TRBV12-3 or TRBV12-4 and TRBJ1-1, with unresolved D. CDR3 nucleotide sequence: TGTGCCAGCAGACGGGAGGCCGCTGAAGCTTTCTTT. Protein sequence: CASRREAAEAFF.